This T cell receptor beta chain came from a study of blood T cell repertoires in COVID-19 (dated by TCRdb to between 2020 and 2021). The study in broad terms: Collaborator samples came from the United States, Italy and Spain and covered acute and convalescent phases of COVID-19. Where available, HLA class I and class II types were obtained from metadata supplied by the sample provider rather than from assay-based typing. Subjects who had been exposed to COVID-19, were actively infected with it, or had recovered from it provided the deeply sampled blood TCRbeta repertoires that made up the dataset. The repertoires were made available in a free public database intended to serve as a resource for research on the immune response to SARS-CoV-2. The samples were drawn from two sources: the first 160 participants of the ongoing ImmuneRACE study, and fewer than 1,500 subjects contributed by 6 global collaborators. The material from the prospective study consisted of cDNA or gDNA derived from T cells, B-cell-depleted T cells, or PBMCs. Sample metadata almost always included a de-identified subject ID, COVID-19 status, age in years and sex. The paper's findings and limits, for the study overall: The quantity of clinical and demographic metadata differed by source and by participant and was supplied without curation.

Collaborating institutions collected whole blood in K2EDTA tubes following their own protocols. For TCRbeta analysis, collaborator samples were shipped as frozen whole blood, as isolated PBMCs, or as DNA extracted from either sample type. Notes on this clone: Its antigen is currently not known. The input lacks base qualities; no much larger clone sits a single base away.

The immunoSEQ Assay, a bias-controlled multiplex PCR, was used to amplify TCRbeta CDR3 regions from genomic DNA. The paper's data handling went like this. Within the assay, amplification of reference gene primers was used to estimate how many nucleated cells each sample contained. To quantify the absolute abundance of each unique TCRbeta CDR3 rearrangement, sequence reads were collapsed and filtered. For each sample, productive Simpson clonality was calculated by taking the square root of Simpson's diversity index across productive rearrangements. Imported from immuneACCESS, the table was reduced by TCRdb to in-frame sequences with V and J called. These copies leave out some clones; in studies compared against another copy, an unresolved V gene accounts for under half, and the cause of the remainder is not known. V, J and clone size are taken as reported in that table, and D and trimming were inferred from the DNA itself. For this sample there are about 82,000 clones; approximately 79% appear just once. The ten largest clones represent around 2.6% of the sample.

The germline V gene sets CDR1 to SGHDT and CDR2 to YYEEEE. The V and J ends are trimmed by 2 bases and 1 base, leaving 12 bases between them. The CDR3 numbers 15 residues from cysteine through phenylalanine. Only CDR3 DNA is held: 45 bases, read in frame from base 1. This TCR derives from a human donor with acute or convalescent COVID-19. The donor label of this sample is uncertain. Specimen: peripheral blood. Rearrangement joined TRBV5-6 to TRBJ1-1; a tentative D call is TRBD1 (5 bases match). CDR3 loop: CASSLVRTSNTEAFF. The base sequence is TGTGCCAGCAGCTTAGTAAGGACATCGAACACTGAAGCTTTCTTT.